A single T cell receptor (beta chain) is shown here with its context. The record originates from a study of early T cells in non-severe SARS-CoV-2 infection. The CDR3 is 13 amino acids. V lost 7 bases and J lost 7; bases outside the gene matches: 11. Germline-derived CDR1 and CDR2 are DFQATT and SNEGSKA (reference sequence). Attachment of unique molecular identifiers was made to individual cDNA molecules. MiXCR was run by TCRdb on the 5' RACE reads, yielding one entry per CDR3 protein. In the table there are tens of thousands of distinct CDR3 sequences, approximately 5% of which are singletons. The sequenced material came from whole blood. V is TRBV20-1 and J is TRBJ2-7; 9 bases line up with TRBD1. The source of this sequence is an adult who was a healthcare worker with PCR-confirmed SARS-CoV-2 infection or an uninfected control (not recorded which). Here the CDR3 reads CSVDRGLAGEQYF. Written as DNA, the CDR3 is TGCAGTGTGGACAGGGGCCTAGCCGGGGAGCAGTACTTC.